These 20 T cell receptor beta chains share one sample of origin, sequenced in a study of blood T cell repertoires in COVID-19. Here immunoSEQ multiplex PCR was the method, and the copy in TCRdb shows in-frame clones only, minus some. The sample includes some 180,000 clones, 75% to 90% of them seen just once. Sequencing was carried out using peripheral blood. These receptors were taken from a woman aged 55-69 years with acute or convalescent COVID-19.

The V call is TRBV7-3, the J call TRBJ1-1; D is undetermined. The germline V gene has CDR1 SGHTA and CDR2 FQGTGA. CDR3 length equals 13 residues. Trimming removed 2 bases at V and 1 base at J, with 5 bases between. This chain's CDR3 is CASSLESNTEAFF. CDR3 DNA sequence: TGTGCCAGCAGCTTAGAGTCGAACACTGAAGCTTTCTTT.

The chain uses TRBV18 and TRBJ1-1; D is undetermined. CDR3 length: 11 residues. V was cut by 4 bases and J by 8 bases, with 8 bases left in between. Germline CDR1 and CDR2: KGHSH and LQKENI. The CDR3 region has the DNA TGTGCCAGCTCACACCAGAAGGAAGCTTTCTTT. Encoded protein: CASSHQKEAFF.

This clone was observed a few times. The chain carries TRBV5-1 and TRBJ1-4; TRBD1 matches at 8 bases. Germline lookup yields CDR1 SGHRS and CDR2 YFSETQ. V lost 4 bases to trimming and J lost 3 bases; unmatched junction nucleotides: 5. The CDR3 runs 15 residues. In nucleotides, the CDR3 is TGCGCCAGCAGCGCCAGGACAGGGTCTAATGAAAAACTGTTTTTT. Translated: CASSARTGSNEKLFF.

The CDR3 sequence is CATSAPGQAANYGYTF. The CDR3, as DNA: TGTGCCACCAGTGCCCCGGGACAGGCGGCTAACTATGGCTACACCTTC. The V and J genes are TRBV24-1 and TRBJ1-2; 8 nucleotides line up with TRBD1. The CDR3 runs to 16 residues. Germline values: CDR1 KGHDR, CDR2 SFDVKD. After removal of 5 bases from V and 0 bases from J, the junction contained 7 bases not matched to a gene.

The chain combines TRBV9 with TRBJ1-2; D perhaps matches TRBD1 (5 bases). V was clipped by 4 bases and J by 3 bases, with 10 bases between them. Germline V gene sequence: CDR1 SGDLS, CDR2 YYNGEE. The CDR3 sequence is 13 residues long. This chain's CDR3 is CASSPRGDYGYTF. CDR3 in DNA: TGTGCCAGCAGCCCTAGGGGTGACTATGGCTACACCTTC. Full variable domain (missing parts from reference TRBV9 and TRBJ1-2): DSGVTQTPKHLITATGQRVTLRCSPRSGDLSVYWYQQSLDQGLQFLIQYYNGEERAKGNILERFSAQQFPDLHSELNLSSLELGDSALYFCASSPRGDYGYTFGSGTRLTVV.

The genes are TRBV25-1 and TRBJ2-1; 9 bases are shared with TRBD2. Germline V gene lookup returns CDR1 MGHDK and CDR2 SYGVNS. This CDR3 has 14 residues. The CDR3 here is CNGVSGSPRQEQFF. In DNA, the CDR3 is TGTAACGGGGTTAGCGGGAGCCCTCGCCAGGAGCAGTTCTTC. The full variable domain, in which reference TRBV25-1 and TRBJ2-1 provide the parts outside the CDR3, is EADIYQTPRYLVIGTGKKITLECSQTMGHDKMYWYQQDPGMELHLIHYSYGVNSTEKGDLSSESTVSRIRTEHFPLTLESARPSHTSQYLCNGVSGSPRQEQFFGPGTRLTVL.

This chain links TRBV18 with TRBJ1-2; D not resolved. V lost 2 bases to trimming and J lost 10 bases, with 11 bases between them. Germline V gene data show CDR1 as KGHSH and CDR2 as LQKENI. The CDR3 is made up of 12 amino acids. The CDR3 DNA sequence: TGTGCCAGCTCACCAGAAACAGACCTCTACACCTTC. This translates into CASSPETDLYTF.

The chain combines TRBV19 with TRBJ1-5; maybe TRBD1 (5 bases). This CDR3 region has 14 residues. V was clipped by 3 bases and J by 3 bases, with 9 bases between them. Germline V gene lookup returns CDR1 LNHDA and CDR2 SQIVND (reference sequence). The CDR3: CASSMGGANQPQHF. In DNA, the CDR3 is TGTGCCAGTAGTATGGGAGGGGCCAATCAGCCCCAGCATTTT. The full variable domain, in which reference TRBV19 and TRBJ1-5 provide the parts outside the CDR3, is DGGITQSPKYLFRKEGQNVTLSCEQNLNHDAMYWYRQDPGQGLRLIYYSQIVNDFQKGDIAEGYSVSREKKESFPLTVTSAQKNPTAFYLCASSMGGANQPQHFGDGTRLSIL.

The rearrangement uses TRBV5-1 and TRBJ2-5; TRBD1 matches 9 bases. The CDR3 runs to 15 residues. V lost 6 bases, J lost 5 bases, and 11 bases stayed unmatched. The germline gives CDR1 SGHRS, CDR2 YFSETQ. The CDR3 DNA follows: TGCGCCAGCAAAACCGACAGGGGGTATTGGGAGACCCAGTACTTC. Its protein product is CASKTDRGYWETQYF.

The chain joins TRBV7-6 to TRBJ1-1; D is undetermined. V was clipped by 1 base and J by 4 bases, with 13 bases between them. Germline CDR1 reads SGHVS; CDR2 reads FNYEAQ. The CDR3 contains 15 residues. The CDR3 bases are TGTGCCAGCAGCTTAGGGAGTGGCGGGAGCACTGAAGCTTTCTTT. This encodes CASSLGSGGSTEAFF.

The gene calls are TRBV11-2 and TRBJ1-1; weak D call: TRBD1 (6 bases). With 4 bases removed from V and 10 bases from J, the gap between germline ends came to 25 bases. CDR3 length equals 16 residues. Germline V gene sequence: CDR1 SGHAT, CDR2 FQNNGV. In DNA, the CDR3 is TGTGCCAGCAGCTCCCCTAGGGGGGGAGCGATGTTACTAGCTTTCTTT. Translation gives CASSSPRGGAMLLAFF.

V is TRBV7-9 and J is TRBJ2-7; D might be TRBD1 (6 bases). The CDR3 is 15 amino acids. Per the germline V gene, CDR1 is SEHNR and CDR2 is FQNEAQ (reference sequence). V was pared by 3 bases and J by 0 bases, with 12 bases between. This CDR3 reads CASSLAGVPSYEQYF. The CDR3 nucleotides read TGTGCCAGCAGCTTGGCAGGGGTCCCCTCCTACGAGCAGTACTTC.

This chain joins TRBV30 and TRBJ1-2; 8 bases match TRBD1. Looked up from germline, CDR1 is GTSNPN and CDR2 is SVGIG (reference sequence). The CDR3 totals 14 residues. Trimming cost V 5 bases and J 0 bases; bases outside gene matches: 5. The CDR3 DNA reads as TGTGCCTGGGACCGGGACAGGCCTAACTATGGCTACACCTTC. Its translation is CAWDRDRPNYGYTF. The whole variable domain, filled in from reference TRBV30 and TRBJ1-2, reads SQTIHQWPATLVQPVGSPLSLECTVEGTSNPNLYWYRQAAGRGLQLLFYSVGIGQISSEVPQNLSASRPQDRQFILSSKKLLLSDSGFYLCAWDRDRPNYGYTFGSGTRLTVV.

This chain uses TRBV19 with TRBJ2-4; unclear D gene. This CDR3 is 14 amino acids long. Germline V gene sequence: CDR1 LNHDA, CDR2 SQIVND (reference sequence). V was trimmed by 6 bases and J by 0 bases, leaving 9 bases between them. The CDR3 sequence is CASSPSGAKNIQYF. In nucleotides, the CDR3 is TGTGCCAGTAGCCCCTCAGGAGCCAAAAACATTCAGTACTTC.

The chain joins TRBV12-5 to TRBJ2-5; D may be TRBD1 (7 bases). From germline, CDR1 is LGHNT and CDR2 FRNRAP. The CDR3 is 14 amino acids. V lost 5 bases and J lost 2, with 12 bases in between. The CDR3 DNA is TGTGCTAGTGGTCGCGGGACAGATCAAGAGACCCAGTACTTC. Encoded protein: CASGRGTDQETQYF.

This sequence joins TRBV4-2 and TRBJ2-1, with TRBD2 identical over 10 bases. The CDR3 runs 14 residues. The ends lost 6 bases at V and 4 bases at J; junction bases unmatched: 3. Germline V gives CDR1 LGHNA, CDR2 YNFKEQ. This CDR3 is CASSRAGGYNEQFF. The CDR3 DNA sequence: TGTGCCAGCAGTCGAGCGGGAGGGTACAATGAGCAGTTCTTC.

The chain links TRBV9 to TRBJ1-5; D uncertain. Deletions cut 4 bases from V and 0 bases from J, with 23 bases between. This CDR3 is 19 amino acids long. CDR1 and CDR2 (germline): SGDLS, YYNGEE. The CDR3 DNA follows: TGTGCCAGCAGCACCACAAGAAGTGCCAGCGTATATAGCAATCAGCCCCAGCATTTT. This sequence encodes CASSTTRSASVYSNQPQHF.

This clone was detected once. The V call is TRBV7-8, the J call TRBJ1-5, with TRBD1 matching 7 bases. This CDR3 spans 14 amino acids. Losses at the gene ends were 5 bases for V and 0 bases for J; bases not matched to a gene: 1. Germline-derived CDR1 and CDR2 are SGHVS and FQNEAQ. CDR3 protein: CASSRQGSNQPQHF. The CDR3 DNA follows: TGTGCCAGCAGCAGACAGGGTAGCAATCAGCCCCAGCATTTT.

This chain joins TRBV11-2 and TRBJ2-7; D is possibly TRBD2 (5 bases). Germline V CDR1 and CDR2: SGHAT, FQNNGV. V lost 2 bases and J lost 6, with 8 bases in between. The CDR3 is 12 residues long. The DNA of the CDR3 is TGTGCCAGCAGCTTAAGTGGAGGCGAGCAGTACGTC. It specifies CASSLSGGEQYV.

The V gene is TRBV25-1, the J gene TRBJ2-1; 14 bases agree with TRBD2. The germline V gene has CDR1 MGHDK and CDR2 SYGVNS. Trimming took 5 bases from V and 1 from J; bases not matched to a gene: 7. The CDR3 has 18 amino acids. CDR3 residues: CASSPGLAGVVSYNEQFF. The DNA for the CDR3 is TGTGCCAGCAGTCCGGGACTAGCGGGAGTAGTATCCTACAATGAGCAGTTCTTC.